One and the same sample provided the 16 T cell receptor beta chains below, sequenced in a study of human T cells and chemical hapten exposure. TCRdb reprocessed the RACE reads with MiXCR, giving one entry per CDR3 protein. The sample includes fewer than 100,000 distinct CDR3 sequences, 12% of them seen just once. The time point was: patch test 1, 2 weeks after DPC sensitization. The treatment denotes: therapeutic diphenylcyclopropenone sensitization with weekly scalp DPC. The specimen was whole blood, collected in connection with sensitization to the hapten diphenylcyclopropenone (DPC). The receptors stem from a woman aged 55-69 years with alopecia areata. Some clones in this sample may be carry-over from other donors' samples.

This clonotype has just a few counts. The chain carries TRBV10-2 and TRBJ1-5; D is ambiguous. The germline V gene has CDR1 WSHSY and CDR2 SAAADI. With 0 bases removed from V and 7 bases from J, the gap between germline ends came to 7 bases. This CDR3 spans 13 amino acids. The CDR3 nucleotides are TGCGCCAGCAGTGAGTCGTTGGGGCAGCCCCAGCATTTT. This sequence encodes CASSESLGQPQHF.

This clonotype was seen only a few times. The J gene is TRBJ2-1, the V gene TRBV11-1; 9 nucleotides line up with TRBD1. The CDR3 length is 14 residues. Germline V CDR1 and CDR2: SGHAT, FQDESV (reference sequence). The V segment lost 6 bases and the J segment 4 bases; nucleotides outside the gene matches: 4. CDR3 sequence: CASRTGTGYNEQFF. In DNA, the CDR3 is TGTGCCAGCAGAACCGGGACAGGGTACAATGAGCAGTTCTTC. Full variable domain (remainder filled in from reference TRBV11-1 and TRBJ2-1): EAEVAQSPRYKITEKSQAVAFWCDPISGHATLYWYRQILGQGPELLVQFQDESVVDDSQLPKDRFSAERLKGVDSTLKIQPAELGDSAMYLCASRTGTGYNEQFFGPGTRLTVL.

In this sample, this clonotype turned up many times. The rearrangement links TRBV15 to TRBJ2-7; D possibly matches TRBD1 or TRBD2 (6 bases each). CDR3 length: 14 residues. Germline assignment: CDR1 LNHNV and CDR2 YYDKDF (reference sequence). The V and J ends lost 3 bases and 3 bases respectively, with 12 bases between them. The CDR3 DNA reads as TGTGCCACCAGCAGTGAGGGGGGCAGCTACGAGCAGTACTTC. Protein: CATSSEGGSYEQYF.

The chain employs TRBV14 and TRBJ1-1; 9 nucleotides align to TRBD1. Germline V CDR1 and CDR2: SGHDN, FVKESK. There are 18 residues in the CDR3. The trim removed 7 bases at V and 2 bases at J, leaving 17 bases unmatched. CDR3 amino acids: CASNPRSSSGQGNTEAFF. For the CDR3, the DNA is TGTGCCAGCAACCCTCGTTCTAGCTCGGGACAGGGAAACACTGAAGCTTTCTTT.

This chain links TRBV5-1 with TRBJ2-6; D is undetermined. Germline assignment: CDR1 SGHRS and CDR2 YFSETQ. The CDR3 has 16 residues. Trimming shortened V by 0 bases and J by 3 bases, and 10 bases separated the two germline ends. The CDR3 spells CASSLVSAVGANVLTF. CDR3 bases: TGCGCCAGCAGCTTGGTATCTGCTGTTGGGGCCAACGTCCTGACTTTC.

V usage is TRBV9 and J usage is TRBJ2-3; TRBD2 aligns across 13 bases. V dropped 6 bases and J dropped 6; count of bases not matched to a gene: 7. This CDR3 contains 15 residues. Germline values: CDR1 SGDLS, CDR2 YYNGEE. CDR3 region: CASKKTGLAGDTQYF. CDR3 nucleotide sequence: TGTGCCAGCAAAAAGACGGGACTAGCGGGGGATACGCAGTATTTT.

Ten or more counts support this clonotype. This sequence joins TRBV3-1 and TRBJ1-6; D may be TRBD1 (5 bases). Looked up from germline, CDR1 is LGHDT and CDR2 is YNNKEL (reference sequence). V was shortened by 8 bases and J by 5 bases, with 13 bases between the two germline ends. The CDR3 has 14 amino acids. This CDR3 reads CASGGGRDNSPLHF. The CDR3 bases are TGTGCCAGCGGGGGGGGACGGGATAATTCACCCCTCCACTTT.

The table lists this clonotype with many counts. The genes are TRBV7-2 and TRBJ1-3; D is uncertain. This CDR3 comprises 14 residues. V was clipped by 3 bases and J by 0 bases, with 6 bases between them. Per germline, CDR1 SGHTA and CDR2 FQGNSA. CDR3 coding DNA: TGTGCCAGCAGCTTGTGGGCCTCTGGAAACACCATATATTTT. Amino acid sequence: CASSLWASGNTIYF.

This clonotype was counted many times. The rearrangement uses TRBV20-1 and TRBJ2-5; 10 bases are a match to TRBD2. Germline V gene lookup returns CDR1 DFQATT and CDR2 SNEGSKA (reference sequence). V shed 0 bases and J 5 bases; nucleotides not matched to a gene: 9. The CDR3 runs 16 residues. The chain's CDR3 is CSAREAGGRLSETQYF. Written as DNA, the CDR3 is TGCAGTGCTAGAGAAGCGGGGGGGCGTCTGTCGGAGACCCAGTACTTC.

This chain links TRBV19 with TRBJ2-6; D gene ambiguous. The V end was cut by 7 bases, the J end by 0 bases, with 25 bases between. The germline V gene has CDR1 LNHDA and CDR2 SQIVND (reference sequence). The CDR3 extends over 20 amino acids. The CDR3, as DNA: TGTGCCAGTATTACCTCTGGACGGTACACCCAAAGCTCTGGGGCCAACGTCCTGACTTTC. Its translation is CASITSGRYTQSSGANVLTF.

This clonotype has ten or more counts. The genes are TRBV14 and TRBJ2-3, with TRBD2 identical over 8 bases. Trimming at V came to 0 bases and at J to 4 bases, leaving 15 bases not matched to a gene. Germline-derived CDR1 and CDR2 are SGHDN and FVKESK. CDR3 length: 19 residues. DNA for the CDR3: TGTGCCAGCAGCCAAGAGGGTATCTGGACTAGCCGCGTCCCAGATACGCAGTATTTT. Protein: CASSQEGIWTSRVPDTQYF.

In this sample, this clonotype turned up many times. CDR3 DNA: TGTGCCAGCAGCCAAGCTGGGACAGATACGCAGTATTTT. It specifies CASSQAGTDTQYF. The J gene is TRBJ2-3, the V gene TRBV7-2; no reliable D call. V was cut by 5 bases and J by 3 bases, with 9 bases left in between. Germline-derived CDR1 and CDR2 are SGHTA and FQGNSA. This CDR3 is built from 13 residues.

The table lists this clonotype with a few counts. The chain recombines TRBV7-3 with TRBJ2-5, with TRBD1 matching over 11 bases. The germline CDR1 and CDR2 sequences are SGHTA and FQGTGA. This CDR3 comprises 16 residues. The trim removed 5 bases at V and 5 bases at J, leaving 10 bases unmatched. CDR3 sequence reads: CASSQTGQGAWETQYF. The CDR3 coding sequence is TGTGCCAGCAGCCAGACTGGACAGGGGGCATGGGAGACCCAGTACTTC.

The gene calls are TRBV18 and TRBJ1-5, with a tentative D call TRBD1 (5 bases). The germline V gene has CDR1 KGHSH and CDR2 LQKENI. The ends were cut back, 4 bases at V and 0 bases at J, with 16 bases in the middle. The CDR3 has 17 amino acids. The CDR3 nucleotides are TGTGCCAGCTCACGGGCAGGGCCGAGTTATAGCAATCAGCCCCAGCATTTT. Its protein product is CASSRAGPSYSNQPQHF.

This clonotype was detected a few times. The chain links TRBV6-5 to TRBJ2-3, with D tentatively TRBD2 (6 bases). The CDR3 runs to 14 residues. Deletions cut 7 bases from V and 3 bases from J, with 14 bases between. Germline V gives CDR1 MNHEY, CDR2 SVGAGI. This CDR3 is CASKAGIGTDTQYF. The CDR3 nucleotides are TGTGCCAGCAAAGCGGGCATTGGGACAGATACGCAGTATTTT.

In this sample, this clonotype turned up many times. The gene calls are TRBV19 and TRBJ2-2, with 10 nucleotides matching TRBD2. Germline CDR1 is LNHDA and CDR2 is SQIVND (reference sequence). The J segment lost 0 bases and the V segment lost 5 bases, leaving 3 bases of the junction unmatched. This CDR3 region has 16 residues. The CDR3 sequence is CASSATSGANTGELFF. The CDR3 nucleotides read TGTGCCAGTAGTGCAACTAGCGGGGCGAACACCGGGGAGCTGTTTTTT.